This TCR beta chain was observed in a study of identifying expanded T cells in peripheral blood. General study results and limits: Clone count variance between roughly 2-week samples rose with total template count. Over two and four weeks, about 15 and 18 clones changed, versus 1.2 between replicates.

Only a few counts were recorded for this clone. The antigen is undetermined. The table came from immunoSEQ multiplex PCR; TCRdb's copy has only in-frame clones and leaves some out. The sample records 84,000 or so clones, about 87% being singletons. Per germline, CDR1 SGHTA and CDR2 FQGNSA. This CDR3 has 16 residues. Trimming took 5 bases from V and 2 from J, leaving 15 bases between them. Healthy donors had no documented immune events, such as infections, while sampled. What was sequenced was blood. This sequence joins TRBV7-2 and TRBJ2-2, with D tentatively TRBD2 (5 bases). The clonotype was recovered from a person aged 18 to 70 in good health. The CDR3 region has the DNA TGTGCCAGCAGCCCACGAGCGGATTTTAACACCGGGGAGCTGTTTTTT. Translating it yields CASSPRADFNTGELFF.